These 29 T cell receptor beta chains were sequenced from one sample in a study of Tregs in tolerant kidney transplant recipients. The protocol was immunoSEQ multiplex PCR, while the TCRdb copy is restricted to in-frame clones and leaves out a portion. The listing contains tens of thousands of clones. The input for sequencing was CD4+ T cells from blood, taken before the transplant. These receptors originate from a human donor who received a combined kidney and bone marrow transplant.

Details on this clone: The missing CDR3 end, 3 residues past where the read stops, is filled in from the germline J gene. The chain has TRBV7-6 and TRBJ1-2; D is perhaps TRBD1 (6 bases). CDR1 and CDR2 from the germline V gene are SGHVS and FNYEAQ. The CDR3 runs to 14 residues. The part of the CDR3 DNA that was read is TGTGCCAGCAGCCGCACGACAGGCTTCGGGGGC. It specifies CASSRTTGFGG. The whole CDR3 is CASSRTTGFGGYTF.

On this clone itself: The DNA ends 3 residues before the CDR3 does, and the rest of the CDR3 is filled in from the germline J gene. V gene TRBV19 combines with J gene TRBJ1-2; the match to TRBD1 covers 9 bases. Trimming took 5 bases from V and 2 from J; bases not matched to a gene: 6. The CDR3 length is 15 residues. Germline lookup yields CDR1 LNHDA and CDR2 SQIVND (reference sequence). The CDR3 bases that were read are TGTGCCAGTAGTGCTCGACAGGGGGGGAACTATGGC. It is translated as CASSARQGGNYG. The complete CDR3 reads CASSARQGGNYGYTF.

This CDR3 reads CASRERETQYF. CDR3 DNA, as far as it was read: TGTGCCAGTAGGGAGCGAGAGACC. The chain couples TRBV19 to TRBJ2-5; unclear D gene. Coverage ceases 3 residues before the CDR3 finishes, and the germline J gene fills in the end. The CDR3 runs to 11 residues. Germline lookup yields CDR1 LNHDA and CDR2 SQIVND (reference sequence). V was shortened by 6 bases and J by 4 bases, with 6 bases between the two germline ends.

Remarks on this clone: Read data end 3 residues before the CDR3 end; the end is taken from the germline J gene. The gene calls are TRBV19 and TRBJ1-2, with 7 nucleotides matching TRBD1. Germline lookup yields CDR1 LNHDA and CDR2 SQIVND (reference sequence). The CDR3 extends over 12 amino acids. The V segment lost 8 bases and the J segment 5 bases; nucleotides outside the gene matches: 5. Partial CDR3 DNA: TGTGCCAGTCGGGGCAGGGGGTATGGC. This encodes CASRGRGYG. The whole CDR3 is CASRGRGYGYTF.

A note on this clone: The read terminates 3 residues ahead of where the CDR3 ends, so the germline J gene completes it. V usage is TRBV3-1 (or the pseudogene TRBV3-2) and J usage is TRBJ1-1; D gene uncertain. This CDR3 has 15 residues. Trimming shortened V by 4 bases and J by 5 bases, and 17 bases separated the two germline ends. Germline V gene sequence: CDR1 LGHDT, CDR2 YNNKEL (reference sequence). CDR3 bases read: TGTGCCAGCAGCCTTCACAGTCGGTTGGCTACTGAA. It specifies CASSLHSRLATE. The entire CDR3 reads CASSLHSRLATEAFF.

Points on this clone: The read stops 3 residues short of the end of the CDR3; the missing end is completed from the germline J gene. This sequence joins TRBV19 and TRBJ1-6, with 7 bases lining up with TRBD1. There are 17 residues in the CDR3. The trim removed 9 bases at V and 7 bases at J, leaving 18 bases unmatched. Germline V gives CDR1 LNHDA, CDR2 SQIVND (reference sequence). CDR3 bases read: TGTGCCAGCCGGACCGTCATAAGAGGGACAGAGAATTCACCC. This sequence encodes CASRTVIRGTENSP. The whole CDR3 protein is CASRTVIRGTENSPLHF.

For this clone: The read ends 3 residues before the CDR3 terminus; that terminus is restored from the germline J gene. The chain couples TRBV18 to TRBJ1-4; 9 positions agree with TRBD1. This CDR3 contains 14 residues. CDR1 and CDR2 from the germline V gene are KGHSH and LQKENI. J was trimmed by 5 bases and V by 6 bases; bases with no gene match: 4. This CDR3 reads CASSAGQGNEKLFF. The DNA read from the CDR3 is TGTGCCAGCTCGGCGGGACAGGGAAATGAAAAA.

In regard to this clone: Read data end 3 residues before the CDR3 end; the end is taken from the germline J gene. The chain recombines TRBV19 with TRBJ2-2; D gene unclear. The germline V gene has CDR1 LNHDA and CDR2 SQIVND (reference sequence). Deletions cut 3 bases from V and 5 bases from J, with 7 bases between. The CDR3 consists of 13 residues. CDR3 sequence reads: CASSMFSTGELFF. CDR3 DNA, as far as it was read: TGTGCCAGTAGTATGTTCAGTACCGGGGAG.

Concerning this clone: The observed sequence ends 3 residues before the CDR3 terminus, with the missing tail filled in from the germline J gene. This chain links TRBV29-1 with TRBJ1-1, with D possibly being TRBD1 (5 bases). Germline V gives CDR1 SQVTM, CDR2 ANQGSEA. This CDR3 has 11 residues. Deletions cut 6 bases from V and 1 base from J, with 6 bases between. CDR3 amino acids: CSVTGNTEAFF. The DNA read from the CDR3 is TGCAGCGTAACAGGGAACACTGAA.

The CDR3 sequence is CASSEDVFSTDTQYF. The DNA read from the CDR3 is TGTGCCAGCAGTGAAGATGTATTTTCGACAGATACG. The chain uses TRBV2 and TRBJ2-3, with D unclear. The observed sequence ends 3 residues before the CDR3 terminus, with the missing tail filled in from the germline J gene. The CDR3 has 15 amino acids. V was pared by 1 base and J by 3 bases, with 11 bases between. Germline-derived CDR1 and CDR2 are SNHLY and FYNNEI.

With respect to this clone: With the read ending 3 residues before the CDR3 end, the germline J gene is used to fill in that end. The chain combines TRBV19 with TRBJ2-5; 8 bases fit TRBD1. V dropped 10 bases and J dropped 6; count of bases not matched to a gene: 10. The CDR3 runs to 13 residues. CDR1 is LNHDA, CDR2 SQIVND, per germline (reference sequence). The CDR3 loop reads CATHRQGSKTQYF. The DNA read from the CDR3 is TGTGCCACCCACCGACAGGGGTCGAAGACC.

A remark on this clone: The read finishes 3 residues shy of the CDR3 end, and the germline J gene is used to complete it. The rearrangement links TRBV24-1 to TRBJ2-7, with 15 bases identical to TRBD2. Germline assignment: CDR1 KGHDR and CDR2 SFDVKD. The trim removed 9 bases at V and 0 bases at J, leaving 17 bases unmatched. This CDR3 is 20 amino acids long. This CDR3 is CATQGVRGLAGGPLSYEQYF. Partial CDR3 DNA: TGTGCCACCCAGGGCGTGCGGGGACTAGCGGGAGGTCCCCTCTCCTACGAG.

A remark on this clone: The missing CDR3 end, 3 residues past where the read stops, is filled in from the germline J gene. The chain has TRBV18 and TRBJ1-1; TRBD1 agrees at 8 bases. Germline CDR1 and CDR2: KGHSH and LQKENI. The CDR3 totals 13 residues. Partial CDR3 DNA: TGTGCCAGCTCACCAGGGACAGGTTTCGAA. It specifies CASSPGTGFE. The whole CDR3 protein reads CASSPGTGFEAFF.

As for this clone: One junction end disagrees with the germline gene, perhaps due to a read error. The read ends 3 residues shy of where the CDR3 ends; the end is completed using the germline J gene. This chain uses TRBV2 with TRBJ1-1; D uncertain. The CDR3 spans 15 residues. The V gene's germline CDR1 is SNHLY and CDR2 FYNNEI. This CDR3 reads CASSEALLLNTEAFF. Incomplete CDR3 DNA: TGTGCCAGCAGCGAAGCACTCTTGTTGAACACTGAA.

A word on this clone: The read terminates 3 residues ahead of where the CDR3 ends, so the germline J gene completes it. V and J are TRBV20-1 and TRBJ2-5; maybe TRBD1 (6 bases). The germline gives CDR1 DFQATT, CDR2 SNEGSKA (reference sequence). The length of the CDR3 is 15 residues. V shed 4 bases and J shed 0 bases, with 15 bases lying between them. CDR3 sequence reads: CSATHKGHNQETQYF. The sequenced CDR3 bases are TGCAGTGCTACCCATAAGGGACATAACCAAGAGACC.

About this clone: Read coverage stops 3 residues before the CDR3 terminus; the germline J gene supplies the remainder. The gene calls are TRBV29-1 and TRBJ2-5; D is perhaps TRBD1 or TRBD2 (6 bases each). There are 13 residues in the CDR3. CDR1 is SQVTM and CDR2 is ANQGSEA in the germline V gene. Trimming removed 3 bases at V and 3 bases at J, with 11 bases between. Partial CDR3 DNA: TGCAGCGTTGATTGGAGGGGGAAAGAGACC. This gives the protein CSVDWRGKET. The CDR3 in its entirety is CSVDWRGKETQYF.

Points on this clone: The CDR3 is cut off 3 residues early in the read; its end comes from the germline J gene. V usage is TRBV19 and J usage is TRBJ2-1, with TRBD2 matching over 11 bases. The trim removed 2 bases at V and 4 bases at J, leaving 4 bases unmatched. Germline CDR1 and CDR2: LNHDA and SQIVND (reference sequence). This CDR3 contains 16 residues. This CDR3 is CASSILAGGLYNEQFF. The DNA read from the CDR3 is TGTGCCAGTAGTATACTAGCGGGGGGCCTTTACAATGAG.

With respect to this clone: The sequenced fragment ends 3 residues before the CDR3 boundary, so the rest is inferred from the germline J gene. The chain is built from TRBV20-1 and TRBJ1-4; 8 nucleotides line up with TRBD1. V lost 3 bases, J lost 6 bases, and 6 bases stayed unmatched. The CDR3 is 14 amino acids. Per the germline V gene, CDR1 is DFQATT and CDR2 is SNEGSKA (reference sequence). The CDR3 DNA, read in part, is TGCAGTGCTAGCGTGGGACAGGTCGATGAAAAA. Its protein is CSASVGQVDEK. The whole CDR3 protein reads CSASVGQVDEKLFF.

With regard to this clone: Read coverage stops 3 residues before the CDR3 terminus; the germline J gene supplies the remainder. This chain joins TRBV29-1 and TRBJ1-1; maybe TRBD1 (5 bases). Looked up from germline, CDR1 is SQVTM and CDR2 is ANQGSEA. This CDR3 has 11 amino acids. V dropped 7 bases and J dropped 2 bases, with 8 bases sitting between them. The CDR3 protein is CSGGGNTEAFF. Partial CDR3 DNA: TGCAGCGGGGGGGGAAACACTGAA.

As to this clone: With the read ending 3 residues before the CDR3 end, the germline J gene is used to fill in that end. The chain uses TRBV10-1 and TRBJ2-5; 8 bases line up with TRBD1. The CDR3 totals 13 residues. Germline-derived CDR1 and CDR2 are WNHNN and SYGVQD (reference sequence). V shed 5 bases, J shed 5 bases, and the junction held 4 bases outside the gene matches. This chain's CDR3 is CASSLDREETQYF. The part of the CDR3 DNA that was read is TGCGCCAGCAGTCTGGACAGGGAGGAGACC.

On this clone: Read data end 3 residues before the CDR3 end; the end is taken from the germline J gene. This chain connects TRBV30 to TRBJ2-3; a possible D gene is TRBD2 (7 bases). Germline CDR1 and CDR2: GTSNPN and SVGIG (reference sequence). This CDR3 is built from 14 residues. The V and J ends lost 0 bases and 4 bases respectively, with 11 bases between them. CDR3 region: CAWSVRGAPDTQYF. The CDR3 bases that were read are TGTGCCTGGAGTGTACGGGGGGCCCCAGATACG.

In regard to this clone: The CDR3 is cut off 3 residues early in the read; its end comes from the germline J gene. The chain recombines TRBV5-1 with TRBJ2-2; tentative D call: TRBD2 (5 bases). V lost 7 bases and J 4 bases, leaving 11 bases between the germline ends. CDR1 and CDR2 (germline): SGHRS, YFSETQ. This CDR3 spans 13 amino acids. The CDR3 here is CASFPEGTGELFF. CDR3 bases read: TGCGCCAGCTTTCCCGAGGGCACCGGGGAG.

The covered CDR3 bases are TGTGCCAGCAGCTCGGACACGAACGCCCAAGAGACC. It encodes CASSSDTNAQET. The whole CDR3 reads CASSSDTNAQETQYF. The chain carries TRBV5-5 and TRBJ2-5; a weak D match, TRBD1 (5 bases). The read terminates 3 residues before the CDR3 end, so the remaining end is supplied by the germline J gene. V was cut by 3 bases and J by 1 base, with 13 bases left in between. The germline gives CDR1 SGHKS, CDR2 YYEKEE (reference sequence). The CDR3 runs to 15 residues.

A remark on this clone: The CDR3 is cut off 3 residues early in the read; its end comes from the germline J gene. This sequence joins TRBV7-6 and TRBJ2-5; weak D call: TRBD2 (7 bases). This CDR3 has 15 residues. Germline loops: CDR1 SGHVS, CDR2 FNYEAQ. Trimming removed 7 bases from V and 4 bases from J, with 19 bases in between. The CDR3 loop reads CASTQLGGGGETQYF. CDR3 bases read: TGTGCCAGCACACAGTTAGGGGGGGGAGGAGAGACC.

In the case of this clone: The CDR3 goes on 3 residues after the read ends, and that part is filled in from the germline J gene. The chain recombines TRBV11-2 with TRBJ2-3; weak D call: TRBD1 (5 bases). The CDR3 has 15 residues. The V end was cut by 3 bases, the J end by 0 bases, with 10 bases between. Germline-derived CDR1 and CDR2 are SGHAT and FQNNGV. The CDR3 here is CASSFLQASTDTQYF. The CDR3 bases that were read are TGTGCCAGCAGCTTCTTACAGGCTAGCACAGATACG.

As concerns this clone: The read finishes 3 residues shy of the CDR3 end, and the germline J gene is used to complete it. The gene calls are TRBV29-1 and TRBJ2-3, with 7 nucleotides matching TRBD2. The germline V gene has CDR1 SQVTM and CDR2 ANQGSEA. This CDR3 has 15 amino acids. Trimming removed 0 bases from V and 6 bases from J; junction bases left unmatched: 9. The CDR3 DNA, read in part, is TGCAGCGTTGAAGATGGGGGACTACTCCCCGATACG. Its protein is CSVEDGGLLPDT. The CDR3 in its entirety is CSVEDGGLLPDTQYF.

CDR3 sequence: CASRQATGGHDEAFF. Incomplete CDR3 DNA: TGTGCCAGCAGACAAGCTACAGGGGGCCACGACGAA. The V call is TRBV6-2 or TRBV6-3, the J call TRBJ1-1; 9 bases are a match to TRBD1. The read is 3 residues too short to cover the CDR3 end, so that end is filled in from the germline J gene. CDR1 and CDR2 from the germline V gene are MNHEY and SVGEGT. The length of the CDR3 is 15 residues.

For this clone: The sequence runs out 3 residues before the end of the CDR3; the remainder is reconstructed from the germline J gene. The chain links TRBV30 to TRBJ2-2; TRBD2 matches 14 bases. The CDR3 extends over 16 amino acids. The germline gives CDR1 GTSNPN, CDR2 SVGIG (reference sequence). With V trimmed by 4 bases and J by 7 bases, 8 bases remained unmatched. CDR3 amino acids: CAWMNPGLAGVGELFF. Partial CDR3 DNA: TGTGCCTGGATGAACCCGGGACTAGCGGGAGTCGGGGAG.

About this clone: The CDR3 extends 3 residues past the end of the read, so its final part is completed from the germline J gene. V gene TRBV23-1 combines with J gene TRBJ1-5; TRBD1 matches 9 bases. TRBV23-1 is placed among ORFs of uncertain function. Trimming removed 6 bases from V and 3 bases from J; junction bases left unmatched: 9. CDR3 size: 16 residues. CDR3 bases read: TGCGCCAGCAGGCCCCGGACAGGGGAGGTCAATCAGCCC. Its translation is CASRPRTGEVNQP. Given in full, the CDR3 is CASRPRTGEVNQPQHF.